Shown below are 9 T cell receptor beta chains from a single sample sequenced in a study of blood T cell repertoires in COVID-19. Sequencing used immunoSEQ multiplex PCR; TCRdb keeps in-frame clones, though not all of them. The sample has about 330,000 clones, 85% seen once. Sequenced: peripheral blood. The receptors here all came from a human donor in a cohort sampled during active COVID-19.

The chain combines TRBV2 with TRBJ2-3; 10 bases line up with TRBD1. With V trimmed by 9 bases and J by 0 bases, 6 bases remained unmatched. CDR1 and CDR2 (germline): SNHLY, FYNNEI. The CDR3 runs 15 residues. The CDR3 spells CASHDRGRSTDTQYF. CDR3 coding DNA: TGTGCCAGTCACGACAGGGGGCGCAGCACAGATACGCAGTATTTT. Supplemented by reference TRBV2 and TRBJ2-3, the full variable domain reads EPEVTQTPSHQVTQMGQEVILRCVPISNHLYFYWYRQILGQKVEFLVSFYNNEISEKSEIFDDQFSVERPDGSNFTLKIRSTKLEDSAMYFCASHDRGRSTDTQYFGPGTRLTVL.

CDR3 DNA: TGTGCCAGTAGAAAAGACAGGTGGAGAGCTTTCTTT. Translation: CASRKDRWRAFF. V gene TRBV19 combines with J gene TRBJ1-1; D is perhaps TRBD1 (6 bases). Between the trimmed V and J ends, which lost 6 bases and 10 bases, there was a span of 15 bases. This CDR3 has 12 residues. Per germline, CDR1 LNHDA and CDR2 SQIVND (reference sequence).

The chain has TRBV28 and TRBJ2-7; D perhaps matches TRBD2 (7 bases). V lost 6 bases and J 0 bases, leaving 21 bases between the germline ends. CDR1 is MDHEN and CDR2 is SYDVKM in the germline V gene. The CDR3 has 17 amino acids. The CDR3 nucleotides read TGTGCCAGCAGACGGGGGCTAGCGGCTTCTAGCTCCTACGAGCAGTACTTC. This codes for CASRRGLAASSSYEQYF.

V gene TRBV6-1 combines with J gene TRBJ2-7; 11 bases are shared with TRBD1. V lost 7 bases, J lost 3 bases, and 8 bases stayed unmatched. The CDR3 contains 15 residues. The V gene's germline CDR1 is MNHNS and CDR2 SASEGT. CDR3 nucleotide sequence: TGTGCCAGCACCTACGGGACAGGGGGTTACTACGAGCAGTACTTC. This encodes CASTYGTGGYYEQYF.

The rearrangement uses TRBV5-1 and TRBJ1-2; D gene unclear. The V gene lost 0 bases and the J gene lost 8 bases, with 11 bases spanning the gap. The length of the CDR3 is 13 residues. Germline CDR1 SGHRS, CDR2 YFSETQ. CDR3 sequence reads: CASSLAGEGGYTF. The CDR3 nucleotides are TGCGCCAGCAGCTTGGCCGGGGAGGGAGGCTACACCTTC.

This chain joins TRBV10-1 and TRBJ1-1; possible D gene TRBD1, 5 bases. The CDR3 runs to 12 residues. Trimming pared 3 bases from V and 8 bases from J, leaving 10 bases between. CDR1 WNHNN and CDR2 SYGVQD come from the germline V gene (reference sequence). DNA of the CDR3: TGCGCCAGCAGTGACCCAGGGAGGGAAGCTTTCTTT. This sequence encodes CASSDPGREAFF.

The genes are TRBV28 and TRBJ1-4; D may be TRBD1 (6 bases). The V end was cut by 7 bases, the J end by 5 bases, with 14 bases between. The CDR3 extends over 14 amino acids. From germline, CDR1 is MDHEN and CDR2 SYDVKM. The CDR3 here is CASTSTGENEKLFF. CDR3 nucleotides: TGTGCCAGCACCTCGACAGGCGAGAATGAAAAACTGTTTTTT.

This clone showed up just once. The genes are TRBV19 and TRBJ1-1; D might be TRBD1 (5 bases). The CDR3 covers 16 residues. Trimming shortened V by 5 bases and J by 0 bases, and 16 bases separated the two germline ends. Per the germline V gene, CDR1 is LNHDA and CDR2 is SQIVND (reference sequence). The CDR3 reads CASSASGTALNTEAFF. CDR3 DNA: TGTGCCAGTAGTGCCTCCGGGACTGCTTTGAACACTGAAGCTTTCTTT.

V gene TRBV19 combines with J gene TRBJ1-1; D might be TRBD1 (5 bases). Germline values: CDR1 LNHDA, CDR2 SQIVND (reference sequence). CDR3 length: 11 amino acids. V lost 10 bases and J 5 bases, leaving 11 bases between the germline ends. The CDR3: CATSRGTEAFF. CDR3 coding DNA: TGTGCCACCAGTCGGGGGACTGAAGCTTTCTTT.